This record covers a single T cell receptor beta chain. Its specificity is not known. Sequence at one end of the junction differs from germline and may be a read error. Sequencing was done on patients that had shown CD8+CD57+ cell expansion by flow cytometry. Diagnosis of severe acquired aplastic anemia applied to all patients. Patients had received no therapy at the time of blood sampling. The data stem from a study of CD8+CD57+ T cells in acquired aplastic anemia. Study-wide background: Mean yield of DNA from sorted CD4+ and CD8+ cells was 3.2 ug. Study-wide points: Common to patients and controls were 25 to 30 CD8+ CDR3 sequences.

Genomic DNA constituted the template upon which TCR beta VDJ and CDR3 profiling was performed. One entry per CDR3 protein results from TCRdb running MiXCR on the reads. The profile shows more than 250,000 distinct CDR3 sequences, roughly 82% of them singletons. The origin of this receptor is a human donor with aplastic anemia. The sample was sorted CD4+, CD8+, or CD8+CD57+ T cells (not recorded which) from PBMCs.

This chain's CDR3 is CASSWTGRSTNGHFF. Here the CDR3 DNA reads TGTGCCAGTAGTTGGACAGGGAGGTCTACCAATGGGCACTTCTTC. The chain has TRBV19 and TRBJ1-2; 8 bases map to TRBD1. In germline, CDR1 is LNHDA, CDR2 SQIVND (reference sequence). The CDR3 has 15 residues.